The present T cell receptor beta chain was sequenced within a study of beta chain features in type 1 diabetes. Looked up from germline, CDR1 is SGHRS and CDR2 is YFSETQ. V lost 4 bases to trimming and J lost 2 bases, with 15 bases between them. The CDR3 is made up of 15 amino acids. The table lists this clone with a few counts. The investigators reverse transcribed all of the isolated RNA, so they sequenced expressed TCRB transcripts. The method was immunoSEQ multiplex PCR; TCRdb's version includes in-frame clones alone and lacks a portion of them. Counted here are roughly 230,000 clones, 9% to 10% occurring once; the ten biggest clones make up less than 0.035%.

The source material was naive CD4+ T cells from blood. The sequence derives from a woman younger than 30 in good health. The V and J genes are TRBV5-1 and TRBJ1-1, with D perhaps matching TRBD1 (6 bases). This CDR3 reads CASSLGGGVNTEAFF. The CDR3 DNA is TGCGCCAGCAGCCTCGGAGGGGGGGTTAACACTGAAGCTTTCTTT.